This TCR beta chain was recorded in a study of CD8 T cells in Susac syndrome (dated by TCRdb to about 2019). Describing the broader study: Whether CD8+ T cell activation and differentiation in Susac syndrome was antigen driven was tested using repertoire sequencing. General study outcomes and caveats: The study acknowledged that relatively few individuals were included in the TCR sequencing and HLA analysis.

The CDR3 runs 12 residues from the cysteine to the phenylalanine. Left in the record is the CDR3 DNA by itself, 36 bases read in frame from the first base. The germline V gene supplies CDR1 SGHTA and CDR2 FQGNSA. Germline trimming: 4 bases from V, 14 bases from J; junction bases outside gene matches: 6. RNA was extracted using the RNeasy kit, and about 0.45 to 1 microgram was reverse transcribed with random hexamers. The immunoSEQ multiplex PCR assay, covering 54 Vbeta and 13 Jbeta segments, was used to amplify TCR beta CDR3 regions. PCR amplification bias was corrected using a synthetic template baseline for primer optimization and computational correction. Under the source paper's analysis protocol: Reads were assigned to V, D and J genes according to IMGT and analyzed in immunoSEQ Analyzer, with only productive sequences retained. Clonality was calculated as one minus the Shannon entropy normalized by log2 of the number of productive unique sequences. For each patient and control, public and private clones were evaluated among the 100 most prevalent clones. A clone was defined as Susac-specific if it was absent from the healthy and MS cohorts, from some 980 published viral clones and from other ImmuneACCESS disease sequences. The raw public reads went through TCRdb reprocessing: fastp at Q25, MiXCR clone calling, in-frame beta chains kept. Identical CDR3 protein sequences are pooled into one entry, listed with their most common genes and DNA. TCRdb, not the original authors, processed these V and J calls. The table for this sample lists some 99,000 distinct CDR3 sequences; roughly 97% of them were counted only once. The biggest ten clones account for more than 0.095% of the sample.

Peripheral blood CD8+ and CD4+ T cells from healthy donors, Susac syndrome patients and multiple sclerosis patients were profiled by high-throughput TCR beta sequencing. Healthy donors were age- and sex-matched controls. CD8+ TEMRA cells were enriched by FACS, while bulk CD8+ and CD4+ T cells were purified by magnetic negative isolation. Blood was collected in EDTA tubes and processed within 24 hours, with PBMCs isolated through density gradient centrifugation. PBMCs destined for TCR sequencing were cryopreserved in liquid nitrogen and later thawed in a 37 °C water bath. The sorted or isolated CD4+, CD8+ and CD8+ TEMRA cells had a purity of 90% or higher. This clonotype was detected once. Its antigen remains undetermined. Base qualities were left out, and no much larger clone turns up one base away. Weak support is all one read offers.

The TCR was taken from a human donor in good health. This receptor chain uses TRBV7-2 and TRBJ2-3, with 10 bases in between that match TRBD2. Sequences were obtained from CD4+ T cells from PBMCs. The encoded CDR3 is CASSSSGGGRYF. The DNA is as follows: TGTGCCAGCAGCTCGAGCGGGGGGGGGAGGTATTTT.